The 12 T cell receptor beta chains in this list originate from one sample, sequenced in a study of CD8 T cells in ankylosing spondylitis. Each CDR3 protein is one row after TCRdb ran MiXCR on the 5' RACE reads. Among more than 200,000 distinct CDR3 sequences listed, roughly a quarter were seen once. Sequencing was performed on blood, either unsorted or a sorted T cell fraction (not recorded which). The receptors were gathered from a male donor with ankylosing spondylitis or in good health (not recorded which).

The rearrangement joins TRBV4-1 to TRBJ2-7; TRBD2 aligns across 7 bases. Trimming removed 4 bases from V and 2 bases from J; junction bases left unmatched: 8. The CDR3 has 15 residues. Germline CDR1 MGHRA, CDR2 YSYEKL. Here the CDR3 reads CASSRPSGRAYEQYF. CDR3 coding DNA: TGCGCCAGCAGCCGCCCTTCAGGGAGGGCCTACGAGCAGTACTTC.

This clonotype was observed a few times. The chain joins TRBV20-1 to TRBJ2-3, with D perhaps assigned TRBD1 or TRBD2 (6 bases each). Germline assignment: CDR1 DFQATT and CDR2 SNEGSKA (reference sequence). The CDR3 is 13 residues long. The CDR3 reads CGWGPGDHGTQYF. CDR3 DNA: TGCGGATGGGGGCCGGGAGATCATGGTACGCAGTATTTT.

CDR3 DNA: TGCAGTGCCCTAAATCCGCGGGGGGGAGTAGAGACCCAGTACTTC. Protein product: CSALNPRGGVETQYF. The V and J genes are TRBV20-1 and TRBJ2-5, with TRBD2 matching over 9 bases. CDR1 DFQATT and CDR2 SNEGSKA come from the germline V gene (reference sequence). The CDR3 extends over 15 amino acids. Trimming took 6 bases from V and 4 from J; bases not matched to a gene: 12.

This clonotype was detected ten times or more. The missing conserved phenylalanine or tryptophan at the end of this CDR3 makes a read error likely. The DNA is omitted, as the CDR3 cannot be located on it reliably, and the CDR3 follows TCRdb's listing. This sequence joins TRBV20-1 and TRBJ2-7; the table calls TRBD1, which could not be checked here. The V gene's germline CDR1 is DFQATT and CDR2 SNEGSKA (reference sequence). The CDR3 contains 12 residues when both ends are counted. The CDR3 region is CSARESPADRAL.

This rearrangement joins TRBV9 to TRBJ2-1; 11 bases match TRBD1. The CDR3 sequence is 17 residues long. CDR1 is SGDLS and CDR2 is YYNGEE in the germline V gene. Trimming took 3 bases from V and 4 from J; bases not matched to a gene: 9. The CDR3 coding sequence is TGTGCCAGCAGCGACCCCCGGGACAGGGGGTTGTACAATGAGCAGTTCTTC. Protein: CASSDPRDRGLYNEQFF.

This clonotype was seen only a few times. V is TRBV15 and J is TRBJ2-5; perhaps TRBD1 as D (5 bases). The germline V and J ends were trimmed by 3 bases and 4 bases, with 15 bases remaining between them. Germline loops: CDR1 LNHNV, CDR2 YYDKDF (reference sequence). This CDR3 spans 15 amino acids. The CDR3 DNA follows: TGTGCCACCAGCAGGGAGAACCGAAGGGGAGAGACCCAGTACTTC. Its protein product is CATSRENRRGETQYF.

Many counts were recorded for this clonotype. The V and J genes are TRBV5-1 and TRBJ2-3; perhaps TRBD1 as D (6 bases). V was trimmed by 3 bases and J by 7 bases, leaving 15 bases between them. There are 14 residues in the CDR3. Germline lookup yields CDR1 SGHRS and CDR2 YFSETQ. The CDR3 DNA follows: TGCGCCAGCAGCTCGGGCCAAACAGGGAATACGCAGTATTTT. Its protein product is CASSSGQTGNTQYF.

This clonotype was observed at least ten times. The rearrangement joins TRBV12-3 or TRBV12-4 to TRBJ2-1; 9 bases line up with TRBD2. CDR3 length: 15 amino acids. V shed 6 bases and J 3 bases; nucleotides not matched to a gene: 6. The CDR3 sequence: CASSWSGGLYNEQFF. The CDR3, as DNA: TGTGCCAGCAGCTGGAGCGGGGGGCTCTACAATGAGCAGTTCTTC.

This clonotype was recorded many times. This chain uses TRBV6-5 with TRBJ1-1; no clear D. The CDR3 is made up of 15 amino acids. Per germline, CDR1 MNHEY and CDR2 SVGAGI. Trimming shortened V by 1 base and J by 8 bases, and 17 bases separated the two germline ends. Here the CDR3 DNA reads TGTGCCAGCAGTTACTTGGGTGGGGTAGGGCGAGAAGCTTTCTTT. Translated, it gives CASSYLGGVGREAFF.

The J gene is TRBJ2-7, the V gene TRBV20-1; D may be TRBD1 (6 bases). This CDR3 is 12 amino acids long. Germline loops: CDR1 DFQATT, CDR2 SNEGSKA (reference sequence). The V end lost 6 bases, the J end lost 3 bases, and 12 bases lay between the germline ends. This chain's CDR3 is CSASGQNYEQYF. The CDR3 nucleotides read TGCAGTGCCTCTGGACAGAACTACGAGCAGTACTTC.

This clonotype was seen many times. The gene calls are TRBV29-1 and TRBJ1-5; unclear D gene. The CDR3 runs 12 residues. Germline values: CDR1 SQVTM, CDR2 ANQGSEA. Trimming cost V 6 bases and J 2 bases, with 8 bases left between them. CDR3 nucleotides: TGCAGCGTCGGGATGGGCAATCAGCCCCAGCATTTT. Its protein product is CSVGMGNQPQHF.

The chain couples TRBV12-3 or TRBV12-4 to TRBJ2-7, with 9 positions matching TRBD2. This CDR3 has 14 residues. J was trimmed by 3 bases and V by 5 bases; bases with no gene match: 5. The CDR3 protein is CASSITSGRYEQYF. The DNA of the CDR3 is TGTGCCAGCAGTATAACTAGCGGGCGCTACGAGCAGTACTTC.